A selection of T cell receptor beta chains follows, all from one sample in a study of control samples from healthy donors and cancer patients. Profiling relied on immunoSEQ multiplex PCR, and the TCRdb table lists in-frame clones only, not all of them. The sample carries approximately 150,000 clones, about 90% recorded once. The source material was blood. The receptors shown here come from a middle-aged woman in good health. Each CDR3 is given with its conserved first and last residue. The D gene is left open where the match is weak. Size is stated for part of the rows, as once, few or many counts, or as a class when the clone is expanded.

TGTGCCAGCGTAGGAGATCGGCAATATGAGCAGTTCTTC CASVGDRQYEQFF TRBJ2-1 NA NA TRBV2
TGTGCCAGTAGTTCCAGGACGGCGAACACTGAAGCTTTCTTT CASSSRTANTEAFF TRBJ1-1 NA NA TRBV19
TGTGCCAGCAGCCCACTGGCGGGCAAAGGCTACGAGCAGTACTTC CASSPLAGKGYEQYF TRBJ2-7 NA NA TRBV4-2
TGTGCCAGCAGCTTTTCACGGGGGGACCGTTATGGCTACACCTTC CASSFSRGDRYGYTF TRBJ1-2 NA NA TRBV13
TGTGCCAGCAGCCCGCAAACAGGGTGGGATGAGCAGTTCTTC CASSPQTGWDEQFF TRBJ2-1 NA NA TRBV11-3
TGTGCCAGCAGTTTATCGCGCCGGGGGATCACTGAAGCTTTCTTT CASSLSRRGITEAFF TRBJ1-1 NA NA TRBV27
TGTGCCAGCAGGCCAAGGGTTACCGGGGAGCTGTTTTTT CASRPRVTGELFF TRBJ2-2 NA NA TRBV2
TGTGCCAGCAGGATACAGGGGGCCGGGGAGCTGTTTTTT CASRIQGAGELFF TRBJ2-2 TRBD1 once TRBV6-6
TGCAGCGTTGAACGTGACAGGGGAATGGGGCAGTACTTC CSVERDRGMGQYF TRBJ2-7 TRBD1 NA TRBV29-1
TGTGCCAGCGGGAGAGCGGGGAACACCGGGGAGCTGTTTTTT CASGRAGNTGELFF TRBJ2-2 NA NA TRBV28
TGTGCCAGCAGCCAGGCGGGGGGGAGCCCTGACTTC CASSQAGGSPDF TRBJ2-5 TRBD2 NA TRBV3-1/TRBV3-2
TGTGCCAGCAGCCTGACTAGCAGAGCCAAAAACATTCAGTACTTC CASSLTSRAKNIQYF TRBJ2-4 TRBD2 NA TRBV2
TGTGCCACCCGGGACAGGGGGCGTGAGGCTGAAGCTTTCTTT CATRDRGREAEAFF TRBJ1-1 TRBD1 NA TRBV19
TGTGCCAGCAGCCAAGGACTAGCGGGCCTTGAGCAGTTCTTC CASSQGLAGLEQFF TRBJ2-1 TRBD2 few TRBV3-1/TRBV3-2
TGTGCCAGCAGTTACGGAGTGTCAGGGGAACTGTTTTTT CASSYGVSGELFF TRBJ1-4 NA NA TRBV6-5
TGTGCCAGCAGCCAAGCCGGAGTGGTAGAGACCCAGTACTTC CASSQAGVVETQYF TRBJ2-5 NA NA TRBV14